The TCR beta chain under discussion was sequenced for a study of T cell responses to AZD1222 COVID-19 vaccine. Overall study findings and caveats: Unmutated variant regions reportedly attract nearly half of all spike-specific TCRs.

The germline V and J ends were trimmed by 0 bases and 1 base, with 12 bases remaining between them. This CDR3 has 16 residues. Germline CDR1 reads SGHVS; CDR2 reads FQNEAQ. A word on this clone: What it binds is not known.

The protocol was immunoSEQ multiplex PCR, while the TCRdb copy is restricted to in-frame clones and leaves out a portion. The table includes tens of thousands of clones, about 92% detected once. This TCR was sampled from an adult in good health. The chain links TRBV7-8 to TRBJ1-1; a weak D match, TRBD1 (6 bases). The sample in question was peripheral blood, obtained on day 0 of AZD1222 vaccination. The CDR3 DNA reads TGTGCCAGCAGCTTAGCCGAGGGGGTCTGGAACACTGAAGCTTTCTTT. Translated, it gives CASSLAEGVWNTEAFF.